This section outlines one TCR beta chain sequence together with its context. What it binds is not known. J lost 2 bases, V lost 9 bases, and 2 bases had no gene match. Germline V CDR1 and CDR2: SGHNT, YYREEE (reference sequence). The CDR3 is made up of 13 amino acids. The record originates from a study of OX40 agonist ivuxolimab in advanced cancers. As for the study in general: In this trial design, patients received ivuxolimab intravenously at 0.01 to 10 mg/kg every 2 weeks. Findings of the study overall: Partial responders at 0.1-3.0 mg/kg showed near-lowest clonal expansion. Nonresponders, in some cases, also had low normalized T-cell clonal expansion.

Assay used: immunoSEQ multiplex PCR; TCRdb lists only in-frame clones, some missing. The sample consists of about 98,000 clones, around 94% of them appearing once. Sequenced here: CD4+ or CD8+ T cells sorted from blood, sampled in a trial of the OX40 agonist ivuxolimab. V usage is TRBV5-4 and J usage is TRBJ1-3; 10 bases match TRBD1. This TCR was recovered from an adult with an advanced solid tumor such as melanoma, head and neck, liver or kidney cancer. The CDR3 bases are TGTGCCATGGGGACAGGGGCTGGAAACACCATATATTTT. Protein: CAMGTGAGNTIYF. Full variable domain (remainder filled in from reference TRBV5-4 and TRBJ1-3): ETGVTQSPTHLIKTRGQQVTLRCSSQSGHNTVSWYQQALGQGPQFIFQYYREEENGRGNFPPRFSGLQFPNYSSELNVNALELDDSALYLCAMGTGAGNTIYFGEGSWLTVV.